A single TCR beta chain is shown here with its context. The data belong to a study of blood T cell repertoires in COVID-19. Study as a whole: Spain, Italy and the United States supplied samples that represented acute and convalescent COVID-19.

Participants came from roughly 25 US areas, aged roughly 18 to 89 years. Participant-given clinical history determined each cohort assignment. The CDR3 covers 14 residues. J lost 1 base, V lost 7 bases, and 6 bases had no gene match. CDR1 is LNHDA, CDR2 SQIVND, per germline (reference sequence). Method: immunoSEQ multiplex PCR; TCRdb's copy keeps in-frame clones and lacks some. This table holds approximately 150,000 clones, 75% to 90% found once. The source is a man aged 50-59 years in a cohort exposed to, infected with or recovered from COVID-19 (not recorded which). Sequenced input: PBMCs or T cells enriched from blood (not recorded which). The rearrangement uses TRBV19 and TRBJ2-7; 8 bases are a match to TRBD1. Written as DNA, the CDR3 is TGTGCCAGTACCCCCGGGGACAGGTCCTACGAGCAGTACTTC. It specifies CASTPGDRSYEQYF.